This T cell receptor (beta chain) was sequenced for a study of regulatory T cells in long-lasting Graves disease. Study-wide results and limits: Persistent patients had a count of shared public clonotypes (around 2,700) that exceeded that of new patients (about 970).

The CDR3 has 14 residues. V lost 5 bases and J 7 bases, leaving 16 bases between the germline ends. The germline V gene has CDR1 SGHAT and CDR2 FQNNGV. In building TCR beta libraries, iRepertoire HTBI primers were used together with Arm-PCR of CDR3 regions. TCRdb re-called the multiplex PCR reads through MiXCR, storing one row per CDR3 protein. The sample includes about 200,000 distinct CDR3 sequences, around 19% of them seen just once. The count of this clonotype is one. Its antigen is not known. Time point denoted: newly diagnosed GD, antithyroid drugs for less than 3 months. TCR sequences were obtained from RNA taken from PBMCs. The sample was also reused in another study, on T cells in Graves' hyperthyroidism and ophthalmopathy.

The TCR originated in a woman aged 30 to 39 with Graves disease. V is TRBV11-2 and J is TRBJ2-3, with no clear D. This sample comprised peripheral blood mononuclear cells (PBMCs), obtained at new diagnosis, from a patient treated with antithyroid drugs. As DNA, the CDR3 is TGTGCCAGCAGCGAAGGCCATCGGCCGCATACGCAGTATTTT. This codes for CASSEGHRPHTQYF.